This T cell receptor (beta chain) was captured by sequencing in a study of cytomegalovirus exposure and HLA in healthy donors. Regarding the study as a whole: The study labeled 150 to 200 TCR beta chains cytomegalovirus-associated. Clusters of TCRs from the first cohort tended to co-occur in the approximately 120 validation repertoires (as a later analysis found).

This table comes from immunoSEQ multiplex PCR, and its TCRdb copy is limited to in-frame clones, with some not included. The repertoire holds fewer than 250,000 clones, with roughly 88% as singletons. Of note for this clone: What it binds is unknown.

This CDR3 comprises 15 residues. Between the trimmed V and J ends, which lost 3 bases and 2 bases, there was a span of 16 bases. Germline assignment: CDR1 GTSNPN and CDR2 SVGIG (reference sequence). V usage is TRBV30 and J usage is TRBJ1-2, with D maybe TRBD1 (6 bases). The sequence was collected from a woman in her twenties or thirties in good health and CMV-seropositive. Sequenced input: PBMCs. CDR3 sequence reads: CAWSDRRGQNYGYTF. Written as DNA, the CDR3 is TGTGCCTGGAGCGACCGACGGGGACAAAACTATGGCTACACCTTC.